Listed below are T cell receptor beta chains from one sample, sequenced in a study of response to subunit inactivated influenza vaccine. One entry per CDR3 protein, called by TCRdb with MiXCR from the RT-PCR reads. The profile shows 700,000 to 800,000 distinct CDR3 sequences, 15% to 20% of them singletons. The sample was PBMCs from blood, taken about 5 days after vaccination. The receptor set was obtained from a man aged 45 to 65 who received an inactivated influenza vaccine. The CDR3 runs from the conserved cysteine through the conserved F or W. The D gene is left open where the match is weak. Clone size is shown for a subset of rows, as once, few, many or a class of expanded clone.

>TRBJ2-3|TRBV20-1|few|NA
TGCAGTGCTAAGAGCGGGCTCCCCACAGATACGCAGTATTTT
CSAKSGLPTDTQYF
>TRBJ2-7|TRBV7-2|few|NA
TGTGCCAGCAGCTTAGCGGGCGAACCCTACGAGCAGTACTTC
CASSLAGEPYEQYF
>TRBJ2-3|TRBV5-1|few|NA
TGCGCCAGCAGCTTGGGAGGCGGTAGCAAAGATACGCAGTATTTT
CASSLGGGSKDTQYF
>TRBJ2-1|TRBV12-3/TRBV12-4|once|NA
TGTGCCAGCAGTTCCCCAAGTTTGACCTACAATGAGCAGTTCTTC
CASSSPSLTYNEQFF
>TRBJ1-6|TRBV4-2|NA|NA
TGTGCCAGCAGCCACGGACATTATAATTCACCCCTCCACTTT
CASSHGHYNSPLHF
>TRBJ2-3|TRBV5-1|NA|TRBD2
TGCGCCAGCAGCTGGGCCGGGACTATCGGAGGCACAGATACGCAGTATTTT
CASSWAGTIGGTDTQYF
>TRBJ2-7|TRBV20-1|NA|TRBD2
TGCAGTGCCGATGGACTAGCGGGAAACGAGCAGTACTTC
CSADGLAGNEQYF
>TRBJ2-1|TRBV6-5|many|TRBD2
TGTGCCAGCAGTTACGCCGGGGGGGACAATGAGCAGTTCTTC
CASSYAGGDNEQFF
>TRBJ2-1|TRBV7-6|NA|TRBD2
TGTGCCAGCAGCGCTAGCGGGGGGGTTCCCTACAATGAGCAGTTCTTC
CASSASGGVPYNEQFF
>TRBJ1-1|TRBV12-3/TRBV12-4|NA|NA
TGTGCCAGCAGCCCTTACCTTAACACTGAAGCTTTCTTT
CASSPYLNTEAFF
>TRBJ2-2|TRBV30|once|NA
TGTGCCTGGAGCCAGGGGAACACCGGGGAGCTGTTTTTT
CAWSQGNTGELFF
>TRBJ2-3|TRBV5-1|NA|NA
TGCGCCAGCAGCTTGCCGCCCACAGATACGCAGTATTTT
CASSLPPTDTQYF
>TRBJ1-6|TRBV5-1|few|TRBD1
TGCGCCAGCAGCCCGGGACAGCCAAATTCACCCCTCCACTTT
CASSPGQPNSPLHF
>TRBJ2-7|TRBV5-5|NA|NA
TGTGCCAGCAGCTTGGAGCAGGGAAGCCCCTACGAGCAGTACTTC
CASSLEQGSPYEQYF
>TRBJ1-1|TRBV5-1|NA|TRBD1
TGCGCCAGCAGTCGGGACAGCGACACTGAAGCTTTCTTT
CASSRDSDTEAFF
>TRBJ1-4|TRBV20-1|NA|NA
TGCAGTGCTACCGGCTCTTCAACTAATGAAAAACTGTTTTTT
CSATGSSTNEKLFF
>TRBJ1-4|TRBV9|few|TRBD1
TGTGCCAGCAGCGGGAGGACAGGGGGCAATGAAAAACTGTTTTTT
CASSGRTGGNEKLFF
>TRBJ2-3|TRBV20-1|NA|TRBD1
TGCAGTAGGACAGGACCTAGCACAGATACGCAGTATTTT
CSRTGPSTDTQYF
>TRBJ2-7|TRBV28|NA|TRBD1
TGTGCCAGCAGTTCAGGACAGGGGGCCACACTCGGCGAGCAGTACTTC
CASSSGQGATLGEQYF
>TRBJ2-6|TRBV5-1|NA|NA
TGCGCCAGCAGCTTGTCAGACTATTCTGGGGCCAACGTCCTGACTTTC
CASSLSDYSGANVLTF
>TRBJ2-1|TRBV7-2|few|NA
TGTGCCAGCAGCCCTAGGGGACTGGAACTCTACAATGAGCAGTTCTTC
CASSPRGLELYNEQFF
>TRBJ2-7|TRBV12-3/TRBV12-4|many|NA
TGTGCCAGCAGCCTAGTTAGGGACGAGCAGTACTTC
CASSLVRDEQYF
>TRBJ2-3|TRBV7-2|few|TRBD1
TGTGCCAGCAGCTTAGGTTGGGACAGGAGCACAGATACGCAGTATTTT
CASSLGWDRSTDTQYF